This T cell receptor (beta chain) was identified during a study of blood T cell repertoires in COVID-19. At the level of the study: Italy, Spain and the United States were the sources of the convalescent and acute COVID-19 samples. In each case, the material was cDNA or gDNA derived from T cells, B-cell-depleted T cells, or PBMCs.

In the original analysis: From reference gene primer amplification, estimates of nucleated cell counts were derived. Data came from immunoSEQ multiplex PCR; TCRdb stores just in-frame clones and leaves some out. The V and J calls and the clone size are those of that table, but D and trimming were determined from the DNA. The sample carries a few hundred thousand clones, around 90% recorded once. The CDR3 extends over 15 amino acids. V was pared by 3 bases and J by 5 bases, with 6 bases of the junction left unmatched. CDR1 and CDR2 (germline): SGHNT, YYREEE (reference sequence). Material for sequencing was peripheral blood. This chain connects TRBV5-4 to TRBJ2-3; 10 bases line up with TRBD2. The receptor was isolated from a woman aged 55-75 years with COVID-19, enrolled during active disease. The CDR3 is CASSSAGGLVDTQYF. The CDR3 DNA is TGTGCCAGCAGCTCAGCGGGGGGGTTGGTAGATACGCAGTATTTT. The full variable domain, rest sourced from reference TRBV5-4 and TRBJ2-3, is ETGVTQSPTHLIKTRGQQVTLRCSSQSGHNTVSWYQQALGQGPQFIFQYYREEENGRGNFPPRFSGLQFPNYSSELNVNALELDDSALYLCASSSAGGLVDTQYFGPGTRLTVL.